Listed here are 21 T cell receptor beta chains from one sample, sequenced in a study of T cells after yellow fever vaccination. TCRdb reprocessed the 5' RACE reads via MiXCR and lists one record per CDR3 protein. The sample records approximately 340,000 distinct CDR3 sequences, 8.7% being singletons. The material was PBMCs, obtained on the day of the first yellow fever vaccination. Receptor source: a man younger than 35 who received the YFV17D yellow fever vaccine.

This clonotype was detected a few times. The chain carries TRBV7-9 and TRBJ2-3, with D hard to call. V lost 8 bases and J 9 bases, leaving 12 bases between the germline ends. The CDR3 is made up of 11 amino acids. Germline lookup yields CDR1 SEHNR and CDR2 FQNEAQ (reference sequence). The DNA of the CDR3 is TGTGCCAGCCGGACGGTGGGAACGCAGTATTTT. Translated: CASRTVGTQYF. Together with reference TRBV7-9 and TRBJ2-3, the CDR3 gives the full variable domain: DTGVSQNPRHKITKRGQNVTFRCDPISEHNRLYWYRQTLGQGPEFLTYFQNEAQLEKSRLLSDRFSAERPKGSFSTLEIQRTEQGDSAMYLCASRTVGTQYFGPGTRLTVL.

The sample holds a few counts of this clonotype. V usage is TRBV7-2 and J usage is TRBJ2-1; weak D call: TRBD2 (6 bases). The length of the CDR3 is 16 residues. In germline, CDR1 is SGHTA, CDR2 FQGNSA. V was shortened by 1 base and J by 0 bases, with 10 bases between the two germline ends. The CDR3 sequence is CASSLGGSGSYNEQFF. The CDR3 DNA sequence: TGTGCCAGCAGCTTAGGGGGTAGCGGCTCCTACAATGAGCAGTTCTTC.

This clonotype was counted between two and nine times. The chain employs TRBV14 and TRBJ2-2; TRBD1 matches at 10 bases. Germline assignment: CDR1 SGHDN and CDR2 FVKESK. The CDR3 sequence is 19 residues long. With V trimmed by 4 bases and J by 5 bases, 16 bases remained unmatched. This chain's CDR3 is CASSLDGTGAPRGTGELFF. DNA for the CDR3: TGTGCCAGCAGCCTTGACGGGACAGGGGCCCCCCGAGGAACCGGGGAGCTGTTTTTT.

V gene TRBV7-2 combines with J gene TRBJ1-2; D possibly corresponds to TRBD1 (5 bases). This CDR3 has 13 residues. The germline V gene has CDR1 SGHTA and CDR2 FQGNSA. Trimming shortened V by 6 bases and J by 8 bases, and 16 bases separated the two germline ends. The CDR3 reads CASRILGGDGYTF. The CDR3 DNA is TGTGCCAGCAGGATACTTGGGGGGGACGGCTACACCTTC.

This clonotype has at least ten counts. This chain uses TRBV12-3 or TRBV12-4 with TRBJ2-1; D may be TRBD2 (7 bases). The length of the CDR3 is 17 residues. V lost 7 bases and J 7 bases, leaving 26 bases between the germline ends. CDR3 bases: TGTGCCAGCACCAGCACCGTAGCTGGGGGGGCCGGGAATGAGCAGTTCTTC. Translation gives CASTSTVAGGAGNEQFF.

The chain carries TRBV15 and TRBJ2-3; D gene ambiguous. The V end lost 1 base, the J end lost 3 bases, and 5 bases lay between the germline ends. The germline gives CDR1 LNHNV, CDR2 YYDKDF (reference sequence). This CDR3 spans 13 amino acids. The CDR3 sequence is CATSRGATDTQYF. The DNA of the CDR3 is TGTGCCACCAGCAGAGGAGCAACAGATACGCAGTATTTT.

A few counts support this clonotype. CDR3 sequence: CATSSGRSGGFQETQYF. The CDR3 bases are TGTGCCACCAGCAGTGGGCGCAGCGGGGGGTTTCAAGAGACCCAGTACTTC. The rearrangement links TRBV15 to TRBJ2-5; 9 positions match TRBD2. Germline V CDR1 and CDR2: LNHNV, YYDKDF (reference sequence). The CDR3 covers 17 residues. Trimming cost V 3 bases and J 2 bases; bases outside gene matches: 10.

This clonotype occurred many times. The chain has TRBV20-1 and TRBJ2-7, with D tentatively TRBD2 (6 bases). This CDR3 contains 16 residues. Trimming removed 0 bases at V and 2 bases at J, with 17 bases between. Germline loops: CDR1 DFQATT, CDR2 SNEGSKA (reference sequence). This chain's CDR3 is CSARDVARGVPYEQYF. CDR3 nucleotides: TGCAGTGCTAGAGATGTCGCGCGGGGAGTGCCCTACGAGCAGTACTTC.

This clonotype was counted only a few times. J is TRBJ2-3 and V is TRBV2, with 7 bases identical to TRBD1. CDR3 length: 15 residues. Germline-derived CDR1 and CDR2 are SNHLY and FYNNEI. V was clipped by 4 bases and J by 6 bases; unmatched bases: 10. The CDR3 spells CASSAQGTATDTQYF. DNA of the CDR3: TGTGCCAGCAGTGCACAGGGGACAGCAACCGATACGCAGTATTTT.

The chain employs TRBV5-1 and TRBJ2-3; 8 positions agree with TRBD2. Germline V CDR1 and CDR2: SGHRS, YFSETQ. V shed 1 base and J 4 bases; nucleotides not matched to a gene: 8. The CDR3 spans 16 residues. The DNA of the CDR3 is TGCGCCAGCAGCTTGCTGAACGGGGGGGGAGCAGATACGCAGTATTTT. This sequence encodes CASSLLNGGGADTQYF.

This clonotype turned up a few times. The V gene is TRBV7-9, the J gene TRBJ2-1; a possible D gene is TRBD2 (5 bases). Germline V gene data show CDR1 as SEHNR and CDR2 as FQNEAQ (reference sequence). The CDR3 is 13 residues long. The V end lost 6 bases, the J end lost 6 bases, and 12 bases lay between the germline ends. The CDR3 DNA sequence: TGTGCCAGCAGAATTGGACTGCGCAATGAGCAGTTCTTC. This codes for CASRIGLRNEQFF. Supplemented by reference TRBV7-9 and TRBJ2-1, the full variable domain reads DTGVSQNPRHKITKRGQNVTFRCDPISEHNRLYWYRQTLGQGPEFLTYFQNEAQLEKSRLLSDRFSAERPKGSFSTLEIQRTEQGDSAMYLCASRIGLRNEQFFGPGTRLTVL.

This clonotype has more than one count but fewer than ten. The chain links TRBV20-1 to TRBJ1-2; D perhaps matches TRBD1 (5 bases). CDR1 and CDR2 from the germline V gene are DFQATT and SNEGSKA (reference sequence). V was pared by 1 base and J by 2 bases, with 11 bases between. CDR3 length: 14 residues. The CDR3 coding sequence is TGCAGTGCTAGAGGGGGGGGTGGCAACTATGGCTACACCTTC. Amino acids: CSARGGGGNYGYTF.

The V call is TRBV12-5, the J call TRBJ1-4; tentative D call: TRBD1 (5 bases). The CDR3 sequence is 15 residues long. Per germline, CDR1 LGHNT and CDR2 FRNRAP. Trimming removed 7 bases at V and 4 bases at J, with 16 bases between. In DNA, the CDR3 is TGTGCTAGTGCCCTTGCCGGGGGACTTAATGAAAAACTGTTTTTT. Protein product: CASALAGGLNEKLFF.

In its sample, this clonotype was seen a few times. The chain couples TRBV11-2 to TRBJ2-5, with 8 bases aligning to TRBD2. V gave up 5 bases and J gave up 4 bases; unmatched junction bases: 12. The CDR3 contains 16 residues. Germline CDR1 reads SGHAT; CDR2 reads FQNNGV. Written as DNA, the CDR3 is TGTGCCAGCAGCCGCACCATCGGGGGGGCCGGAGAGACCCAGTACTTC. This encodes CASSRTIGGAGETQYF.

Only a few counts were recorded for this clonotype. V gene TRBV29-1 combines with J gene TRBJ2-4, with 9 positions matching TRBD1. The CDR3 has 13 residues. Looked up from germline, CDR1 is SQVTM and CDR2 is ANQGSEA. V was pared by 7 bases and J by 8 bases, with 9 bases of the junction left unmatched. CDR3: CSGGTGSTDIQYF. For the CDR3, the DNA is TGCAGCGGGGGGACAGGGAGCACCGACATTCAGTACTTC.

This clonotype appeared a few times. V and J are TRBV12-3 or TRBV12-4 and TRBJ2-5, with 7 bases fitting TRBD2. The CDR3 contains 18 residues. Trimming cost V 11 bases and J 1 base; bases outside gene matches: 22. CDR3 DNA sequence: TGTGCCTTCAGTTTACGGCTAGCGGAAAGGGGCTTCCAAGAGACCCAGTACTTC. This sequence encodes CAFSLRLAERGFQETQYF.

The rearrangement links TRBV16 to TRBJ2-7; D unclear. Trimming took 5 bases from V and 5 from J, leaving 10 bases between them. This CDR3 comprises 12 residues. Germline V gene sequence: CDR1 KGHSY, CDR2 FQNENV. CDR3 coding DNA: TGTGCCAGCAGCGGTTCGGGTGACGAGCAGTACGTC. It yields the protein CASSGSGDEQYV.

This clonotype showed up just once. The chain is built from TRBV5-1 and TRBJ1-1; no firm D call. CDR3 length equals 17 residues. V was cut by 4 bases and J by 0 bases, with 19 bases left in between. Germline lookup yields CDR1 SGHRS and CDR2 YFSETQ. CDR3 protein: CASSMPGRQNLNTEAFF. The CDR3, as DNA: TGCGCCAGCAGCATGCCAGGACGCCAGAACTTGAACACTGAAGCTTTCTTT.

This chain links TRBV7-6 with TRBJ2-3; 9 bases align to TRBD2. Trimming at V came to 2 bases and at J to 0 bases, leaving 15 bases not matched to a gene. From germline, CDR1 is SGHVS and CDR2 FNYEAQ. CDR3 length: 20 amino acids. CDR3 sequence (DNA): TGTGCCAGCAGCTTAAACAGGAGGGCGGGGGGGGCCCACAGCACAGATACGCAGTATTTT. This encodes CASSLNRRAGGAHSTDTQYF.

This clonotype has a handful of counts. The chain is built from TRBV28 and TRBJ2-3; the D gene is possibly TRBD2 (6 bases). V was trimmed by 3 bases and J by 2 bases, leaving 12 bases between them. CDR3 size: 15 residues. Germline V lookup: CDR1 MDHEN, CDR2 SYDVKM. This chain's CDR3 is CASSFGGDSTDTQYF. The CDR3 DNA reads TGTGCCAGCAGTTTTGGCGGGGACTCCACAGATACGCAGTATTTT.

This sequence joins TRBV3-1 and TRBJ2-7; TRBD2 is a possible D gene (6 bases). The germline V gene encodes CDR1 LGHDT and CDR2 YNNKEL (reference sequence). CDR3 length: 16 residues. Trimming took off 0 bases at V and 2 bases at J, with 14 bases between the two ends. The CDR3 sequence is CASSQDRGDFTYEQYF. For the CDR3, the DNA is TGTGCCAGCAGCCAAGATCGCGGGGACTTTACCTACGAGCAGTACTTC.